This T cell receptor beta chain was profiled in a study of blood T cell repertoires in COVID-19. This CDR3 is 15 amino acids long. V shed 5 bases and J shed 2 bases, with 17 bases lying between them. The germline CDR1 and CDR2 sequences are SGHDT and YYEEEE. Profiling relied on immunoSEQ multiplex PCR, and the TCRdb table lists in-frame clones only, not all of them. The table records hundreds of thousands of clones, 70% to 90% of them present only once. The clonotype was recovered from a woman aged 70-85 years with COVID-19, enrolled during active disease. Source material: peripheral blood. The rearrangement links TRBV5-6 to TRBJ2-7, with D possibly matching TRBD1 (6 bases). As DNA, the CDR3 is TGTGCCAGCAGTTTCTCATGGGCAGGGGCCTACGAGCAGTACTTC. Translated, it gives CASSFSWAGAYEQYF.